This T cell receptor beta chain was retrieved from a study of beta chain features in type 1 diabetes. The isolated RNA, all of it, was reverse transcribed, so expressed TCRB transcripts were what got sequenced. Sequenced by immunoSEQ multiplex PCR; TCRdb stores in-frame clones only, minus some. The table lists 130,000 to 150,000 clones, about 50% of them singletons. Findings of the study overall: Researchers report that Type 1 diabetes patients had moderately but significantly shorter TCRB CDR3s across all four CD4+ subsets. Equally in patients and controls, shorter templates might have been favored by PCR.

CD4+ naive, central memory, regulatory and stem cell-like memory subsets were isolated by sorting on CD45RO/CCR7/CD25/CD127/CD95/CD27. Germline V gene lookup returns CDR1 MDHEN and CDR2 SYDVKM. The V and J ends lost 3 bases and 9 bases, in that order; junction bases with no gene match: 6. This CDR3 contains 15 residues. This clone was seen a handful of times. Its target is not known. The sequenced sample was Tregs from blood. This receptor was identified in a man aged 18 to 30 in good health. V usage is TRBV28 and J usage is TRBJ2-1; 12 positions agree with TRBD2. CDR3 in DNA: TGTGCCAGCAGTTTTCTAGCGGGAGGGCAGGTTGAGCAGTTCTTC. The encoded protein is CASSFLAGGQVEQFF.